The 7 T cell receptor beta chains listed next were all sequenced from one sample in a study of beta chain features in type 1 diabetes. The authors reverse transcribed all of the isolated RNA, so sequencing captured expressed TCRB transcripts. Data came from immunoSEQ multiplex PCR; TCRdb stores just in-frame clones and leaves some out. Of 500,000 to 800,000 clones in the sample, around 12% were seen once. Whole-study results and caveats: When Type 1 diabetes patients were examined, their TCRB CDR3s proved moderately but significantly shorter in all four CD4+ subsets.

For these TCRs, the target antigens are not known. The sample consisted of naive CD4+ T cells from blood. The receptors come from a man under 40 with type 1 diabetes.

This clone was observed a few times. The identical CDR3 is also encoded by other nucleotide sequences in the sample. CDR3 loop: CASSPSGGGETQYF. CDR3 nucleotide sequence: TGTGCCAGCAGCCCCTCCGGCGGGGGAGAGACCCAGTACTTC. The chain employs TRBV4-2 and TRBJ2-5; 7 bases align to TRBD2. The CDR3 has 14 amino acids. CDR1 is LGHNA, CDR2 YNFKEQ, per germline. With 4 bases clipped from V and 4 bases from J, the junction kept 6 bases outside the gene matches.

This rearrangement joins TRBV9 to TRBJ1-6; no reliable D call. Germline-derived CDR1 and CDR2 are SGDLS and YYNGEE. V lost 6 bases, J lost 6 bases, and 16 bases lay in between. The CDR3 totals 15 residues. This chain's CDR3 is CASNSSPGSNSPLHF. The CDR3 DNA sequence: TGTGCCAGCAACTCCTCCCCGGGGTCTAATTCACCCCTCCACTTT.

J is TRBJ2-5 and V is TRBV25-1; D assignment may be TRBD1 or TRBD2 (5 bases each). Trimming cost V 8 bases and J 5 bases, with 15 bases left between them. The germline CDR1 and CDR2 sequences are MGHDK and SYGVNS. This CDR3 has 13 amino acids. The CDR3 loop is CASSRIGTETQYF. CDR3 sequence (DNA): TGTGCCAGCTCCAGGATAGGGACCGAGACCCAGTACTTC.

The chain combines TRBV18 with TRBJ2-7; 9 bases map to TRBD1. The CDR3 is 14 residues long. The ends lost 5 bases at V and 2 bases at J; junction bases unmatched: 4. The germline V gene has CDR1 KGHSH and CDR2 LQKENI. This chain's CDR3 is CASSYRDRAYEQYF. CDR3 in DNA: TGTGCCAGCTCATACCGGGACAGGGCCTACGAGCAGTACTTC.

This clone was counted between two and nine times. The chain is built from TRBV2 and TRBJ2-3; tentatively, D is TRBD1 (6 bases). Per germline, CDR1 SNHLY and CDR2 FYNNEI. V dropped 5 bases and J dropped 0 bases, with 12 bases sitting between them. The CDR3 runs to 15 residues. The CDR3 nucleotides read TGTGCCAGCAGTACGGACAGTACTAGCACAGATACGCAGTATTTT. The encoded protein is CASSTDSTSTDTQYF.

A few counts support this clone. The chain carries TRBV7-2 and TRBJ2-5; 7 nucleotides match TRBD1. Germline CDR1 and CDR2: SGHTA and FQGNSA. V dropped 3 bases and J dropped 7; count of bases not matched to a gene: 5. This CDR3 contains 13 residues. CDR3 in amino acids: CASSFDRAGTQYF. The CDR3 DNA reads TGTGCCAGCAGCTTCGACAGGGCGGGGACCCAGTACTTC.

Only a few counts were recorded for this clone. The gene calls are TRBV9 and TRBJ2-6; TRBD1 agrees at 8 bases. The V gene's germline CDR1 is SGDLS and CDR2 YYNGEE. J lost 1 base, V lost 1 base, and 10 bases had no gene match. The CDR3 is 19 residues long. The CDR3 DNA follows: TGTGCCAGCAGCGTACGGCCCCAGGGGGCAATATCTGGGGCCAACGTCCTGACTTTC. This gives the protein CASSVRPQGAISGANVLTF. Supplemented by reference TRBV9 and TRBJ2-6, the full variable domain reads DSGVTQTPKHLITATGQRVTLRCSPRSGDLSVYWYQQSLDQGLQFLIQYYNGEERAKGNILERFSAQQFPDLHSELNLSSLELGDSALYFCASSVRPQGAISGANVLTFGAGSRLTVL.